Included here is one T cell receptor beta chain sequence, with context. Its recognized antigen is unknown. This sample was taken from a study of T cells expressing NK-cell markers (dated by TCRdb to 2018 to 2020). Regarding the complete study: In sorted CD3+CD56+NKG2C+, CD3+CD56+NKG2C- and CD3+CD56-NKG2C+ T-cell subsets from eight donors, TCR beta-chain repertoires were profiled. Sequencing of the libraries produced 2 x 150 bp reads on Illumina HiSeq 2000/2500, MiSeq or NextSeq. Among the eight sequenced donors, only one was HCMV-seronegative, while the other seven were HCMV-seropositive. The study sequenced eight donors, all healthy volunteers chosen at random: three men and five women. General conclusions and limits of the study: In six donors, the dominant CD3+CD56+NKG2C+ clonotypes were among the top 10 CD8+ clonotypes and accounted for 1.0-7.0% of CD8+ T cells. Those dominant clonotypes were again the most abundant among CD3+CD56-NKG2C+ cells in a few donors, at roughly 25-65%. Whether the expanded NKG2C-expressing T cell clones were specific for HCMV antigens was left unclear.

The CDR3 runs 13 amino acids, cysteine and phenylalanine included. The protein alone is recorded here. CDR1 and CDR2 were assigned from the germline V gene as SGHRS and YFSETQ. A commercial ELISA kit detecting HCMV-specific IgG in serum was used to determine HCMV serostatus. Ficoll density gradient centrifugation was used to isolate peripheral blood mononuclear cells from blood. The data were produced on an Illumina HiSeq 2000. TCR beta cDNA libraries were prepared using 5'RACE template switching, which introduced a universal primer site and unique molecular identifiers. Priming for cDNA synthesis came from the TCR beta constant segment, and two successive PCR amplification steps followed. For the original study's pipeline: MIGEC was used to demultiplex reads and group the reads by UMI, and MiTCR was used to assemble and quantify clonotypes. To exclude erroneous sequences, only TCR cDNA sequences supported by at least two reads were retained. The tcR package was used for downstream repertoire analysis, and clonotypes were matched across fractions by CDR3 nucleotide sequence plus V segment. VDJmatch was used to annotate antigen specificity against VDJdb, with one amino acid substitution allowed in CDR3. After reprocessing by TCRdb, each CDR3 protein sequence is one entry, and no DNA is given. The V and J calls, along with clone size, are taken from TCRdb and not from the paper's own processing. The sample table gives over 350,000 distinct CDR3 sequences. Over 8.5% of the sample comes from the top ten.

The sequence was obtained from a woman in her 50s in good health. Donor details come from another sample of the same person, matched by shared clones. The sequencing input was blood T cells: a sorted CD56 or NKG2C T cell subset, CD4+ or CD8+ T cells, or bulk PBMC T cells (not recorded which). The receptor chain draws on TRBV5-1 and TRBJ1-2; TCRdb indicates TRBD1, and absent DNA this call remains unverified. This receptor has the CDR3 CASSPGTEYGYTF.